Below, 6 T cell receptor beta chains from the same sample are listed, as sequenced in a study of blood T cell repertoires in COVID-19. Assay: immunoSEQ multiplex PCR; the TCRdb copy retains only in-frame clones and omits some. The sample gives over 200,000 clones, around 90% of which show up once; approximately 2.5% is in the top ten. The sequenced sample consisted of peripheral blood. The receptor set was obtained from a man younger than 45 with COVID-19, enrolled during active disease.

This chain uses TRBV28 with TRBJ1-3; D call uncertain. Germline CDR1 MDHEN, CDR2 SYDVKM. V gave up 3 bases and J gave up 3 bases, with 12 bases separating them. The CDR3 consists of 15 residues. The CDR3 DNA sequence: TGTGCCAGCAGTTTGGGAGGGTATTTTGGAAACACCATATATTTT. This codes for CASSLGGYFGNTIYF.

The CDR3 DNA reads TGTGCCAGTAGTATGGAGGTAGCGGGGACTGACGAGCAGTACTTC. Translation: CASSMEVAGTDEQYF. V is TRBV19 and J is TRBJ2-7; TRBD2 matches 8 bases. The V and J ends lost 3 bases and 5 bases, in that order; junction bases with no gene match: 9. The CDR3 has 15 amino acids. The germline gives CDR1 LNHDA, CDR2 SQIVND (reference sequence).

This sequence joins TRBV4-3 and TRBJ1-2; D not resolved. Germline V gene data show CDR1 as LGHNA and CDR2 as YSLEER. The length of the CDR3 is 13 residues. Trimming took 1 base from V and 7 from J, leaving 10 bases between them. CDR3: CASSQGSQRGYTF. The CDR3 coding sequence is TGCGCCAGCAGCCAAGGATCTCAGCGTGGCTACACCTTC.

The chain links TRBV5-6 to TRBJ2-1; D call uncertain. The germline gives CDR1 SGHDT, CDR2 YYEEEE. CDR3 size: 16 residues. V was shortened by 1 base and J by 6 bases, with 17 bases between the two germline ends. DNA for the CDR3: TGTGCCAGCAGCTTGTCGGTGGCGGTTTTCAGCAATGAGCAGTTCTTC. Protein: CASSLSVAVFSNEQFF. The entire variable domain, with the rest obtained from reference TRBV5-6 and TRBJ2-1, is as follows: DAGVTQSPTHLIKTRGQQVTLRCSPKSGHDTVSWYQQALGQGPQFIFQYYEEEERQRGNFPDRFSGHQFPNYSSELNVNALLLGDSALYLCASSLSVAVFSNEQFFGPGTRLTVL.

The V call is TRBV7-6, the J call TRBJ2-7; 10 bases match TRBD1. Germline CDR1 reads SGHVS; CDR2 reads FNYEAQ. The V and J ends lost 4 bases and 6 bases, in that order; junction bases with no gene match: 12. The CDR3 is made up of 16 amino acids. This CDR3 reads CASSSPGQGFFGEQYF. CDR3 DNA sequence: TGTGCCAGCAGCTCCCCGGGACAGGGGTTTTTTGGCGAGCAGTACTTC.

The chain carries TRBV5-1 and TRBJ2-5; 11 bases agree with TRBD2. Germline CDR1 and CDR2: SGHRS and YFSETQ. V trimming: 2 bases; J trimming: 1 base; junction bases outside the gene matches: 1. This CDR3 has 15 amino acids. The CDR3 spells CASSLGLAGQETQYF. CDR3 nucleotide sequence: TGCGCCAGCAGCTTAGGACTAGCGGGCCAAGAGACCCAGTACTTC.